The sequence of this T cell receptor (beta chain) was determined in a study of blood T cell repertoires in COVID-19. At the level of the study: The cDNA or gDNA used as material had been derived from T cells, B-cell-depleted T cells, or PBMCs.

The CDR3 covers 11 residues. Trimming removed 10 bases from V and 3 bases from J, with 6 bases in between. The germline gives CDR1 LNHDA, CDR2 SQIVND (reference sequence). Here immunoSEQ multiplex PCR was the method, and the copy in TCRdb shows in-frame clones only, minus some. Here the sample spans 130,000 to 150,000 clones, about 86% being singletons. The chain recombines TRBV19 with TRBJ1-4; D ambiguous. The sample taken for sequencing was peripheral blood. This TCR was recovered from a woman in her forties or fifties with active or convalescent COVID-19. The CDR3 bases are TGTGCCACCTCAGCTAATGAAAAACTGTTTTTT. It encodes CATSANEKLFF. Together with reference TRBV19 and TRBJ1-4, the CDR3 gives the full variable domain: DGGITQSPKYLFRKEGQNVTLSCEQNLNHDAMYWYRQDPGQGLRLIYYSQIVNDFQKGDIAEGYSVSREKKESFPLTVTSAQKNPTAFYLCATSANEKLFFGSGTQLSVL.